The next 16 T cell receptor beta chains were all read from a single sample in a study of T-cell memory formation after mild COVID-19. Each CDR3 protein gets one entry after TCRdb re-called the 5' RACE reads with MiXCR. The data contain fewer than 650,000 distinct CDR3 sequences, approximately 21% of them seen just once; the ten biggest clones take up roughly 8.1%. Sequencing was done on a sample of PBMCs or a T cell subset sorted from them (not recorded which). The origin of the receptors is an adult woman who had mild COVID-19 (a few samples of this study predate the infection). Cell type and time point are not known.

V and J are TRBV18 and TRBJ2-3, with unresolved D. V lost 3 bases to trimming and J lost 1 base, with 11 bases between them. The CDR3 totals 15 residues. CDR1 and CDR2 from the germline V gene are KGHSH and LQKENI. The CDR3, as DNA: TGTGCCAGCTCACCGTCGGACCCCGGCACAGATACGCAGTATTTT. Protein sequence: CASSPSDPGTDTQYF. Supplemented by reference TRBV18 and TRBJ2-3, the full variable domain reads NAGVMQNPRHLVRRRGQEARLRCSPMKGHSHVYWYRQLPEEGLKFMVYLQKENIIDESGMPKERFSAEFPKEGPSILRIQQVVRGDSAAYFCASSPSDPGTDTQYFGPGTRLTVL.

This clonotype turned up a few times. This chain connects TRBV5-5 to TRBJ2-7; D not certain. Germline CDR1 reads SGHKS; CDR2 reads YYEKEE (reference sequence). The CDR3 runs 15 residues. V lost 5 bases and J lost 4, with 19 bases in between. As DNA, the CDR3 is TGTGCCAGCAGGGAAATTGACGGCCTGGTTTACGAGCAGTACTTC. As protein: CASREIDGLVYEQYF.

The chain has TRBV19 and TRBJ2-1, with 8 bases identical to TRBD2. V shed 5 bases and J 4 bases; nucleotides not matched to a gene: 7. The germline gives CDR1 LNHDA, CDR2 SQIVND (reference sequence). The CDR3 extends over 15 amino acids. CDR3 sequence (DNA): TGTGCCAGTAGTCCGATAGCGGGGAAATACAATGAGCAGTTCTTC. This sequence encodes CASSPIAGKYNEQFF.

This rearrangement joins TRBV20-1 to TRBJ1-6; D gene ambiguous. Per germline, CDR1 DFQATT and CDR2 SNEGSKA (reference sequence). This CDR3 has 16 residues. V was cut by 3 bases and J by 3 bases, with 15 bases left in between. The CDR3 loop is CSARRVVGGYNSPLHF. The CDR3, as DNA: TGCAGTGCTAGGAGGGTGGTTGGAGGCTATAATTCACCCCTCCACTTT.

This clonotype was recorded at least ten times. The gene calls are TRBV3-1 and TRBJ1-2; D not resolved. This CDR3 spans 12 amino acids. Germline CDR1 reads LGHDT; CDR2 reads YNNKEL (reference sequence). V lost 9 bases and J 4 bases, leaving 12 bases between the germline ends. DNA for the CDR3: TGTGCCAGTGGGCGGTTCGGCTATGGCTACACCTTC. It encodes CASGRFGYGYTF.

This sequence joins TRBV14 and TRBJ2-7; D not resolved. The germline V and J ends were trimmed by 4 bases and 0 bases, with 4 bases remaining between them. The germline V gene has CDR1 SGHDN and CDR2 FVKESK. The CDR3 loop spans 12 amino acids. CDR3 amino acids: CASSRRSYEQYF. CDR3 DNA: TGTGCCAGCAGCCGGCGCTCCTACGAGCAGTACTTC.

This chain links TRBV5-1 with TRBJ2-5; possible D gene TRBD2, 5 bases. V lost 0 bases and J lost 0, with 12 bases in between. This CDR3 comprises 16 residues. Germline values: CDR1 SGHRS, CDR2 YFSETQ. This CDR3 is CASSLERADYQETQYF. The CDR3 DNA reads TGCGCCAGCAGCTTGGAGAGGGCGGATTACCAAGAGACCCAGTACTTC.

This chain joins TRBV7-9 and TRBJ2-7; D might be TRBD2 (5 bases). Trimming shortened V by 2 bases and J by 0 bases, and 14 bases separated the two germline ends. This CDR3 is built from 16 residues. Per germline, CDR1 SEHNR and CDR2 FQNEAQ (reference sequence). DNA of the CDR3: TGTGCCAGCAGCTTAAATCCGGGGTTTGACTCCTACGAGCAGTACTTC. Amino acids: CASSLNPGFDSYEQYF. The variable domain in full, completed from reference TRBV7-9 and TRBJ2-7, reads DTGVSQNPRHKITKRGQNVTFRCDPISEHNRLYWYRQTLGQGPEFLTYFQNEAQLEKSRLLSDRFSAERPKGSFSTLEIQRTEQGDSAMYLCASSLNPGFDSYEQYFGPGTRLTVT.

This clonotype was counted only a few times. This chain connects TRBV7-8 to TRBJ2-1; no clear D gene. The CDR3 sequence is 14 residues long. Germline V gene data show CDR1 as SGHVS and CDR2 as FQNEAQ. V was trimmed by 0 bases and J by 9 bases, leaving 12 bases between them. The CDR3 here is CASSLAFPVTEQFF. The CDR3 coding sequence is TGTGCCAGCAGCTTAGCCTTCCCGGTCACTGAGCAGTTCTTC.

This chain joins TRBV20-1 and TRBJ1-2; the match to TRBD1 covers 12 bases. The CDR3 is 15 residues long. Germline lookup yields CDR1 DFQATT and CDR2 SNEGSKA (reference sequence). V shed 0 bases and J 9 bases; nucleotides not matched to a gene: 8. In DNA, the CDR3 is TGCAGTGCTAGAGAGGCGGGACAGGGGGCGAATAGCTACACCTTC. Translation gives CSAREAGQGANSYTF.

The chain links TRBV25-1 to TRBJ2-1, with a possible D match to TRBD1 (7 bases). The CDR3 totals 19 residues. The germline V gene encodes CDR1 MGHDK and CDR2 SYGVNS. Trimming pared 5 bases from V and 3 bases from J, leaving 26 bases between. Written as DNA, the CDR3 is TGTGCCAGCAGTCCCAGTGTGACAGGGAGGAGGGGTTTCTACAATGAGCAGTTCTTC. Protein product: CASSPSVTGRRGFYNEQFF.

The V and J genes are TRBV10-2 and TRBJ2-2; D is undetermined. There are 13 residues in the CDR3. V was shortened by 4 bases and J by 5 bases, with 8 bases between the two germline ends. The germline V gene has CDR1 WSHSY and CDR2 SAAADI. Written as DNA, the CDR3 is TGCGCCAGCAGTGGTTGGATAACCGGGGAGCTGTTTTTT. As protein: CASSGWITGELFF.

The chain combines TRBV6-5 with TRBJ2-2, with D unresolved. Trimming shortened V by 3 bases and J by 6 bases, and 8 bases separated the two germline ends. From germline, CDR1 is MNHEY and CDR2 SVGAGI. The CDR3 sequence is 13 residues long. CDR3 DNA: TGTGCCAGCAGTTATCGAAGGGCCGGGGAGCTGTTTTTT. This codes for CASSYRRAGELFF.

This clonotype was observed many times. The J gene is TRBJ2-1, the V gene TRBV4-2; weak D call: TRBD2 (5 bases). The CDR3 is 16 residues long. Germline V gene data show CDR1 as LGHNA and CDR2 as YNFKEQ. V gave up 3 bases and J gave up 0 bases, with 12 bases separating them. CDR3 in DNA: TGTGCCAGCAGCCACAACACGGGGAGCTCCTACAATGAGCAGTTCTTC. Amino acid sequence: CASSHNTGSSYNEQFF.

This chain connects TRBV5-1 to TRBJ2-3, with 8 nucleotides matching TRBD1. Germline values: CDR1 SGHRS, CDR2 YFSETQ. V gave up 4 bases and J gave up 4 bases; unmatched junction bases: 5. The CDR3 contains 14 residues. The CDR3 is CASSKGQEADTQYF. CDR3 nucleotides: TGCGCCAGCAGCAAGGGACAGGAGGCAGATACGCAGTATTTT.

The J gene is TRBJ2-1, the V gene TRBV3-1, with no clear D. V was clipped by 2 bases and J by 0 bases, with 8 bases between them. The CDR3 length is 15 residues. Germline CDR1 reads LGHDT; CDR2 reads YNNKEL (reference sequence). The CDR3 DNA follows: TGTGCCAGCAGCCAAATGGTTGGCTCCTACAATGAGCAGTTCTTC. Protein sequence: CASSQMVGSYNEQFF.